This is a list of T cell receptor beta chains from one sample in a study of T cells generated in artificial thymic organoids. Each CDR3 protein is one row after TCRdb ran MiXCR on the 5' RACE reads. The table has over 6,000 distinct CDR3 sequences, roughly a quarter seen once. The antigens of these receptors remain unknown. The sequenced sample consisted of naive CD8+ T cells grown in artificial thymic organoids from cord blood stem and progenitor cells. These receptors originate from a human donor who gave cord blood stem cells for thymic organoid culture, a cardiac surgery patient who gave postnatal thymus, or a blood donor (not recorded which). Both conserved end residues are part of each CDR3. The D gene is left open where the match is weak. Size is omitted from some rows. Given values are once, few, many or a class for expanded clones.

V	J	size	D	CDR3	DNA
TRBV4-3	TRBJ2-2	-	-	CASSRGPYTGELFF	TGCGCCAGCAGCCGGGGGCCTTACACCGGGGAGCTGTTTTTT
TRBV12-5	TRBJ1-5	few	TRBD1	CASGLGTGKNQPQHF	TGTGCTAGTGGTTTGGGGACAGGGAAAAATCAGCCCCAGCATTTT
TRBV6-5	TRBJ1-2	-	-	CASSTRRRGGYTF	TGTGCCAGCAGTACCCGTCGAAGGGGAGGCTACACCTTC
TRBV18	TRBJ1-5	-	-	CASSPHPRVSNQPQHF	TGTGCCAGCTCACCGCATCCCCGGGTGAGCAATCAGCCCCAGCATTTT
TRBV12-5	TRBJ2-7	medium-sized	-	CASGLAREQYF	TGTGCTAGTGGTTTGGCCCGGGAGCAGTACTTC
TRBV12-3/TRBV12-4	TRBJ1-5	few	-	CASSLGGHQPQHF	TGTGCCAGCAGTTTAGGGGGACATCAGCCCCAGCATTTT
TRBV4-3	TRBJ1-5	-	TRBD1	CASSHHSQGLDQPQHF	TGCGCCAGCAGCCACCACTCACAGGGGCTGGATCAGCCCCAGCATTTT
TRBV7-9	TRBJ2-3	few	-	CASSLFVLGAQYF	TGTGCCAGCAGCTTATTTGTGCTGGGTGCGCAGTATTTT
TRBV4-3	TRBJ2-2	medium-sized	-	CASSQGWRGGELFF	TGCGCCAGCAGCCAAGGTTGGAGAGGCGGGGAGCTGTTTTTT
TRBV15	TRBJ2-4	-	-	CATSRGPAKNIQYF	TGTGCCACCAGCAGAGGCCCGGCCAAAAACATTCAGTACTTC
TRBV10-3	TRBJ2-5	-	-	CAISDTGLTQETQYF	TGTGCCATCAGTGACACAGGGCTCACTCAAGAGACCCAGTACTTC
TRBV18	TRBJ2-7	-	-	CASSRDLYEQYF	TGTGCCAGCTCGCGGGACCTTTACGAGCAGTACTTC
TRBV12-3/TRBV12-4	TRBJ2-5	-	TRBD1	CASSFVQGKTQYF	TGTGCCAGCAGTTTTGTACAGGGGAAGACCCAGTACTTC
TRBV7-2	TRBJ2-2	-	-	CASSLARGIGELFF	TGTGCCAGTAGCTTAGCCCGTGGAATCGGGGAGCTGTTTTTT
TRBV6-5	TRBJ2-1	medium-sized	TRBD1	CASSYSTGNSNEQFF	TGTGCCAGCAGTTACTCGACAGGGAATAGCAATGAGCAGTTCTTC
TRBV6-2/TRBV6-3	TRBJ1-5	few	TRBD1	CASSRTGLQPQHF	TGTGCCAGCAGTCGGACAGGGTTACAGCCCCAGCATTTT
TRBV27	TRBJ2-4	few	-	CASSPLPTGWVPAKNIQYF	TGTGCCAGCAGTCCACTCCCGACAGGTTGGGTCCCAGCCAAAAACATTCAGTACTTC
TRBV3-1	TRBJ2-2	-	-	CASSQDLAGALHTGELFF	TGTGCCAGCAGCCAAGATCTGGCGGGGGCGTTGCACACCGGGGAGCTGTTTTTT
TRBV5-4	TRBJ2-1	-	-	CASSLVVGPGNEQFF	TGTGCCAGCAGCTTGGTGGTCGGGCCAGGGAATGAGCAGTTCTTC
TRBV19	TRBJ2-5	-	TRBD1	CASSPHRGETQYF	TGTGCCAGTAGTCCTCACAGGGGAGAGACCCAGTACTTC
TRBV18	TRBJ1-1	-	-	CASSFRQQLNAEAFF	TGTGCCAGCTCATTCCGACAGCAGTTGAACGCTGAAGCTTTCTTT
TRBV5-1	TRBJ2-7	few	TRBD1	CASSFYRGRGSCEQYF	TGCGCCAGCAGCTTTTACAGGGGGCGGGGATCATGCGAGCAGTACTTC
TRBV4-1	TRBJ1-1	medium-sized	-	CASSQSRPGPGAFF	TGCGCCAGCAGCCAGTCGAGGCCAGGGCCAGGAGCTTTCTTT
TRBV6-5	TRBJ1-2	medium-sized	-	CASRPGQPLNYGYTF	TGTGCCAGCAGACCCGGACAGCCCCTTAATTATGGCTACACCTTC
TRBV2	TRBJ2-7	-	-	CASSLGRTTYEQYF	TGTGCCAGCAGTCTGGGACGGACTACCTACGAGCAGTACTTC
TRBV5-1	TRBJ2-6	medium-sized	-	CASSQGHSGANVLTF	TGCGCCAGCAGCCAGGGACACTCTGGGGCCAACGTCCTGACTTTC
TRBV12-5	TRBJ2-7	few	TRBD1	CASGLTRDRGSGEQYF	TGTGCTAGTGGTTTGACCCGGGACAGGGGCTCGGGGGAGCAGTACTTC
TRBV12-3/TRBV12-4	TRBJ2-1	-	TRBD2	CASRGLADGSYNEQFF	TGTGCCAGCAGGGGACTAGCGGACGGCTCCTACAATGAGCAGTTCTTC
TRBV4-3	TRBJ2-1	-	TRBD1	CASSYRGCDNEQFF	TGCGCCAGCAGTTACAGGGGGTGCGACAATGAGCAGTTCTTC
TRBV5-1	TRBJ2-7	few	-	CASSLGTHYEQYF	TGCGCCAGCAGCTTGGGGACTCACTACGAGCAGTACTTC
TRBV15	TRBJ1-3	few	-	CATSRGSPCRNTIYF	TGTGCCACCAGCAGAGGCAGCCCTTGCCGAAACACCATATATTTT
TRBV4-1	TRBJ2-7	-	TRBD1	CASSPHRGRLYEQYF	TGCGCCAGCAGCCCACACAGGGGGCGACTCTACGAGCAGTACTTC
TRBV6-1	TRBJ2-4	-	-	CASGLGRRDKNIQYF	TGTGCCAGCGGTTTGGGGAGGAGAGACAAAAACATTCAGTACTTC
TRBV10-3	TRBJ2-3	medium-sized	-	CAISQTGDTQYF	TGTGCCATCAGCCAAACGGGAGATACGCAGTATTTT
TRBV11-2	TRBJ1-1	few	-	CASSLGRQGGSEAFF	TGTGCCAGCAGCTTAGGGAGGCAGGGAGGATCTGAAGCTTTCTTT
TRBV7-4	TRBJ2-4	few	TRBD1	CASSLYPDRGTIQYF	TGTGCCAGCAGCTTATACCCGGACAGGGGAACCATTCAGTACTTC